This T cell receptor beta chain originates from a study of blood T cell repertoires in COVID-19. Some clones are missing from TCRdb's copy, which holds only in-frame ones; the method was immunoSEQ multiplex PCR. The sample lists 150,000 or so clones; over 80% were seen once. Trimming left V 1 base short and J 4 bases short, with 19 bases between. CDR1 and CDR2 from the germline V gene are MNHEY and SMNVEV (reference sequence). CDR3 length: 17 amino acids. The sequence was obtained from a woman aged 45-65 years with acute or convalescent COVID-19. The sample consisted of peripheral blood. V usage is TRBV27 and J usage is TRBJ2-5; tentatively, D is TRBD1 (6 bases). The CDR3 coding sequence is TGTGCCAGCAGTTTATTTTTCGAGGGGGTCAGTACAGAGACCCAGTACTTC. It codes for CASSLFFEGVSTETQYF.